The 4 T cell receptor beta chains reported below all come from one sample, sequenced in a study of cytomegalovirus exposure and HLA in healthy donors. PCR amplification relied on 60 Vbeta primers (plus 13 Jbeta primers). Clones were sequenced by immunoSEQ multiplex PCR, and TCRdb holds only the in-frame ones, with some missing. The sample holds hundreds of thousands of clones; around four fifths are singletons and the top ten take 0.47%. The specimen was PBMCs. Receptor source: a boy aged 5-17 years in good health and CMV-seronegative.

This clone appeared a few times. CDR3 residues: CASRTSGRKGEQYF. The CDR3 DNA reads as TGTGCCAGCAGAACGAGCGGGAGGAAAGGCGAGCAGTACTTC. The chain carries TRBV6-5 and TRBJ2-7; 9 bases agree with TRBD2. The germline V gene has CDR1 MNHEY and CDR2 SVGAGI. The junction had 9 bases not matched to a gene; V was cut back by 6 bases and J by 6 bases. The CDR3 loop spans 14 amino acids.

The genes are TRBV7-9 and TRBJ2-6; D gene uncertain. CDR1 and CDR2 from the germline V gene are SEHNR and FQNEAQ (reference sequence). V was pared by 3 bases and J by 4 bases, with 13 bases between. CDR3 length: 16 residues. This CDR3 reads CASSFGPSTGANVLTF. In nucleotides, the CDR3 is TGTGCCAGCAGCTTTGGGCCAAGTACGGGGGCCAACGTCCTGACTTTC.

This chain joins TRBV14 and TRBJ2-1; no clear D gene. Germline assignment: CDR1 SGHDN and CDR2 FVKESK. Trimming removed 1 base at V and 6 bases at J, with 7 bases between. The CDR3 runs 13 residues. The CDR3 reads CASSQVRFNEQFF. CDR3 sequence (DNA): TGTGCCAGCAGCCAAGTACGGTTCAATGAGCAGTTCTTC.

This clone was seen only a few times. This sequence joins TRBV11-3 and TRBJ1-1; TRBD1 matches at 7 bases. In germline, CDR1 is SGHNT, CDR2 YENEEA. The CDR3 is made up of 17 amino acids. After removal of 4 bases from V and 2 bases from J, the junction contained 13 bases not matched to a gene. CDR3 in amino acids: CASSSLPGQRFNTEAFF. The DNA for the CDR3 is TGTGCCAGCAGCTCCCTTCCGGGACAGAGATTTAACACTGAAGCTTTCTTT. Full variable domain (outside the CDR3, taken from reference TRBV11-3 and TRBJ1-1): EAGVVQSPRYKIIEKKQPVAFWCNPISGHNTLYWYLQNLGQGPELLIRYENEEAVDDSQLPKDRFSAERLKGVDSTLKIQPAELGDSAVYLCASSSLPGQRFNTEAFFGQGTRLTVV.